This T cell receptor (beta chain) was found in a study of tumor and adjacent non-tumor tissue in lung cancer. Study summary: Some 3.9 million productive TCRbeta reads were obtained per sample on average. Study-level findings and limits: Significantly higher TCR diversity was found in tumor than normal lung.

The library came from three nested PCR rounds adapted from ARM-PCR protocols. Each CDR3 protein gets one entry after TCRdb re-called the multiplex PCR reads with MiXCR. Of about 93,000 distinct CDR3 sequences in the sample, about 67% were seen once. The template was RNA from unsorted bulk tissue. Notes on this clonotype: Antigen: not known.

The CDR3 spans 15 residues. The germline CDR1 and CDR2 sequences are SGHRS and YFSETQ. V was shortened by 0 bases and J by 7 bases, with 13 bases between the two germline ends. Sequenced input: lung tumor tissue. The sequence derives from a man aged 60-69 years with non-small cell lung cancer. This sequence joins TRBV5-1 and TRBJ2-2; the D is unclear. CDR3 residues: CASSLDRVGIGELFF. CDR3 DNA: TGCGCCAGCAGCTTGGACCGAGTGGGCATCGGGGAGCTGTTTTTT.